This T cell receptor (beta chain) was recorded in a study of cytomegalovirus exposure and HLA in healthy donors. The CDR3 spans 17 residues. Germline-derived CDR1 and CDR2 are SGHDT and YYEEEE. The V gene lost 2 bases and the J gene lost 6 bases, with 21 bases spanning the gap. Vbeta (60) and Jbeta (13) primers were used in the PCR. Some clones are missing from TCRdb's copy, which holds only in-frame ones; the method was immunoSEQ multiplex PCR. The profile shows roughly 140,000 clones, 65% to 85% of them singletons. The sequencing input was PBMCs. This sequence originates from a male donor in good health and CMV-seronegative. V gene TRBV5-6 combines with J gene TRBJ1-5; D is perhaps TRBD1 (6 bases). The CDR3 spells CASSFLDGRGRGQPQHF. CDR3 nucleotides: TGTGCCAGCAGCTTCCTGGACGGAAGGGGGAGGGGTCAGCCCCAGCATTTT.